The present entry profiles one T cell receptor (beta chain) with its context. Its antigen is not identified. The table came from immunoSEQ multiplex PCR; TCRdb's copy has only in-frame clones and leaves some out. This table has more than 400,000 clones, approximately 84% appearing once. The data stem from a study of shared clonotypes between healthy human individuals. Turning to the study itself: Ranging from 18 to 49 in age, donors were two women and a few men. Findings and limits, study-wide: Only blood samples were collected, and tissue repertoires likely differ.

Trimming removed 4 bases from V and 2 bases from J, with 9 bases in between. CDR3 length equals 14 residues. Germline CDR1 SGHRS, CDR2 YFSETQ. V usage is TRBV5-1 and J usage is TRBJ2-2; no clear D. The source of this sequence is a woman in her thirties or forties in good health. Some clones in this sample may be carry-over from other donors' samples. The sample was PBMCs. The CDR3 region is CASSNQANTGELFF. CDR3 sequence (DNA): TGCGCCAGCAGCAACCAGGCCAACACCGGGGAGCTGTTTTTT.